The rows below give T cell receptor beta chains drawn from one sample of a study of T cell responses to AZD1222 COVID-19 vaccine. Measured with immunoSEQ multiplex PCR; TCRdb has only the in-frame clones, and not every one. The repertoire holds around 140,000 clones, with about nine tenths as singletons. Sample: peripheral blood, taken 28 days after the second AZD1222 dose. The receptors derive from an adult who received the AZD1222 COVID-19 vaccine. CDR3s include the opening cysteine and the closing phenylalanine or tryptophan. A D gene is named only where the DNA matches it firmly. Where a row states a size, it is once, few, many or the class of an expanded clone; other rows omit it.

V: TRBV12-5
size: NA
length: 13
D: NA
J: TRBJ1-1
CDR3: CASTTGAGTEAFF
DNA: TGTGCTAGTACGACGGGGGCGGGCACTGAAGCTTTCTTT

V: TRBV5-4
size: NA
length: 16
D: TRBD1
J: TRBJ2-3
CDR3: CASSLNRGMGTDTQYF
DNA: TGTGCCAGCAGCTTAAACAGGGGAATGGGCACAGATACGCAGTATTTT

V: TRBV27
size: once
length: 13
D: TRBD1
J: TRBJ2-7
CDR3: CASSHQGDGEQYF
DNA: TGTGCCAGCAGTCATCAGGGGGATGGCGAGCAGTACTTC

V: TRBV18
size: NA
length: 17
D: TRBD1
J: TRBJ1-2
CDR3: CASSPRRAGQGDYGYTF
DNA: TGTGCCAGCTCACCAAGAAGGGCCGGACAGGGAGACTATGGCTACACCTTC

V: TRBV28
size: few
length: 14
D: NA
J: TRBJ1-3
CDR3: CASSSVNSGNTIYF
DNA: TGTGCCAGCAGCTCTGTAAACTCTGGAAACACCATATATTTT

V: TRBV9
size: NA
length: 14
D: NA
J: TRBJ1-2
CDR3: CASSVEAGNYGYTF
DNA: TGTGCCAGCAGCGTAGAAGCAGGGAACTATGGCTACACCTTC

V: TRBV7-9
size: once
length: 13
D: NA
J: TRBJ1-1
CDR3: CASSSRGGVEAFF
DNA: TGTGCCAGCAGCTCACGGGGAGGGGTAGAGGCTTTCTTT

V: TRBV28
size: once
length: 15
D: TRBD2
J: TRBJ2-1
CDR3: CASRIMTSGYNEQFF
DNA: TGTGCCAGCAGGATTATGACTAGCGGATACAATGAGCAGTTCTTC

V: TRBV5-4
size: NA
length: 11
D: NA
J: TRBJ2-1
CDR3: CASSGSNEQFF
DNA: TGTGCCAGCAGCGGGAGTAATGAGCAGTTCTTC

V: TRBV5-4
size: NA
length: 14
D: NA
J: TRBJ1-2
CDR3: CASSLGGQNYGYTF
DNA: TGTGCCAGCAGCTTGGGGGGGCAGAACTATGGCTACACCTTC

V: TRBV19
size: NA
length: 14
D: TRBD1
J: TRBJ1-2
CDR3: CASSRDSTNYGYTF
DNA: TGTGCCAGTAGCCGGGACAGCACTAACTATGGCTACACCTTC

V: TRBV3-1/TRBV3-2
size: once
length: 14
D: TRBD1
J: TRBJ2-2
CDR3: CASSQTGVNGELFF
DNA: TGTGCCAGCAGCCAAACAGGGGTGAACGGGGAGCTGTTTTTT

V: TRBV5-1
size: NA
length: 14
D: TRBD1
J: TRBJ1-2
CDR3: CASSTGQDVYGYTF
DNA: TGCGCCAGCAGCACCGGACAGGATGTCTATGGCTACACCTTC

V: TRBV19
size: NA
length: 13
D: NA
J: TRBJ1-5
CDR3: CASSENSNQPQHF
DNA: TGTGCCAGTAGTGAAAATAGCAATCAGCCCCAGCATTTT

V: TRBV7-9
size: NA
length: 13
D: NA
J: TRBJ1-6
CDR3: CASQEDYNSPLHF
DNA: TGTGCGAGTCAGGAGGACTATAATTCACCCCTCCACTTT

V: TRBV18
size: NA
length: 14
D: NA
J: TRBJ1-4
CDR3: CATRAGSTNEKLFF
DNA: TGTGCCACCAGAGCAGGCTCAACTAATGAAAAACTGTTTTTT

V: TRBV7-9
size: NA
length: 15
D: TRBD2
J: TRBJ2-1
CDR3: CASRGLAGGLNEQFF
DNA: TGTGCCAGCAGGGGACTAGCGGGAGGTCTCAATGAGCAGTTCTTC

V: TRBV6-2/TRBV6-3
size: NA
length: 15
D: NA
J: TRBJ1-1
CDR3: CASSYVAGARTEAFF
DNA: TGTGCCAGCAGTTATGTGGCAGGGGCGCGCACTGAAGCTTTCTTT

V: TRBV9
size: NA
length: 15
D: NA
J: TRBJ1-2
CDR3: CASSVDEGYLYGYTF
DNA: TGTGCCAGCAGCGTAGATGAGGGTTATCTCTATGGCTACACCTTC

V: TRBV12-3/TRBV12-4
size: NA
length: 13
D: TRBD1
J: TRBJ1-5
CDR3: CASSGQGRSPQHF
DNA: TGTGCCAGCAGCGGACAGGGGCGAAGCCCCCAGCATTTT

V: TRBV7-3
size: NA
length: 18
D: TRBD1
J: TRBJ2-6
CDR3: CASSSRDRGFFGANVLTF
DNA: TGTGCCAGCAGCTCCCGGGACAGGGGGTTCTTTGGGGCCAACGTCCTGACTTTC

V: TRBV19
size: once
length: 14
D: NA
J: TRBJ1-2
CDR3: CASSMGLFSYGYTF
DNA: TGTGCCAGTAGTATGGGCCTATTCTCCTACGGCTACACCTTC

V: TRBV2
size: NA
length: 15
D: TRBD2
J: TRBJ2-3
CDR3: CASSPTSGGWDTQYF
DNA: TGTGCCAGCAGTCCGACTAGCGGGGGCTGGGATACGCAGTATTTT

V: TRBV4-1
size: NA
length: 16
D: NA
J: TRBJ1-3
CDR3: CASSQSGAYGGNTIYF
DNA: TGCGCCAGCAGCCAGTCAGGGGCTTATGGTGGAAACACCATATATTTT

V: TRBV6-5
size: NA
length: 13
D: NA
J: TRBJ1-1
CDR3: CASSYSQETEAFF
DNA: TGTGCCAGCAGTTACTCCCAAGAGACTGAAGCTTTCTTT

V: TRBV19
size: NA
length: 14
D: NA
J: TRBJ1-2
CDR3: CASSITETYYGYTF
DNA: TGTGCCAGTAGTATAACGGAGACTTACTATGGCTACACCTTC

V: TRBV19
size: NA
length: 13
D: TRBD1
J: TRBJ2-5
CDR3: CASSRDRGETQYF
DNA: TGTGCCAGTAGTAGGGACAGGGGAGAGACCCAGTACTTC

V: TRBV7-9
size: NA
length: 12
D: NA
J: TRBJ2-1
CDR3: CASTPTYNEQFF
DNA: TGTGCCAGCACGCCTACCTACAATGAGCAGTTCTTC

V: TRBV12-3/TRBV12-4
size: NA
length: 13
D: NA
J: TRBJ2-5
CDR3: CASSLSGTETQYF
DNA: TGTGCCAGCAGTTTATCAGGGACCGAGACCCAGTACTTC

V: TRBV13
size: NA
length: 13
D: NA
J: TRBJ1-1
CDR3: CASSPRVSTEAFF
DNA: TGTGCCAGCAGCCCCAGGGTTAGTACTGAAGCTTTCTTT

V: TRBV2
size: NA
length: 16
D: NA
J: TRBJ1-3
CDR3: CARAKERGVPGNTIYF
DNA: TGTGCCAGGGCAAAGGAGCGGGGAGTCCCTGGAAACACCATATATTTT

V: TRBV28
size: NA
length: 13
D: NA
J: TRBJ1-3
CDR3: CASSPDIGHTIYF
DNA: TGTGCCAGCAGCCCCGACATCGGCCACACCATATATTTT

V: TRBV6-5
size: once
length: 12
D: NA
J: TRBJ1-2
CDR3: CASSGSKYGYTF
DNA: TGTGCCAGCAGCGGCAGCAAATATGGCTACACCTTC

V: TRBV5-1
size: few
length: 14
D: NA
J: TRBJ1-6
CDR3: CASSFGTGNSPLHF
DNA: TGCGCCAGCAGCTTCGGGACGGGCAATTCACCCCTCCACTTT

V: TRBV30
size: NA
length: 13
D: NA
J: TRBJ2-5
CDR3: CAWSQGRVETQYF
DNA: TGTGCCTGGAGCCAGGGGAGGGTCGAGACCCAGTACTTC

V: TRBV7-2
size: NA
length: 13
D: NA
J: TRBJ1-2
CDR3: CASRRTSNYGYTF
DNA: TGTGCCAGCAGGAGGACATCGAACTATGGCTACACCTTC

V: TRBV25-1
size: NA
length: 14
D: NA
J: TRBJ1-1
CDR3: CASTMGGTGREAFF
DNA: TGTGCCAGCACTATGGGGGGCACAGGAAGAGAAGCTTTCTTT

V: TRBV19
size: few
length: 15
D: TRBD2
J: TRBJ2-3
CDR3: CASSTTSVRLDTQYF
DNA: TGTGCCAGTTCGACGACTAGCGTCAGGTTAGATACGCAGTATTTT

V: TRBV7-9
size: NA
length: 14
D: TRBD1
J: TRBJ1-2
CDR3: CAGVGQGANYGYTF
DNA: TGTGCCGGCGTGGGCCAGGGGGCTAACTATGGCTACACCTTC

V: TRBV10-3
size: NA
length: 13
D: NA
J: TRBJ1-5
CDR3: CASGRAINQPQHF
DNA: TGTGCCAGCGGACGGGCCATCAATCAGCCCCAGCATTTT

V: TRBV18
size: NA
length: 14
D: NA
J: TRBJ2-2
CDR3: CASSPPSVTGELFF
DNA: TGTGCCAGCTCACCACCGAGCGTGACCGGGGAGCTGTTTTTT

V: TRBV3-1/TRBV3-2
size: NA
length: 15
D: NA
J: TRBJ1-1
CDR3: CASSPHPTPNTEAFF
DNA: TGTGCCAGCAGCCCCCACCCGACACCGAACACTGAAGCTTTCTTT

V: TRBV29-1
size: NA
length: 12
D: NA
J: TRBJ2-5
CDR3: CSAQTEGETQYF
DNA: TGCAGCGCTCAGACAGAAGGAGAGACCCAGTACTTC

V: TRBV9
size: NA
length: 15
D: NA
J: TRBJ1-6
CDR3: CASSVAEGGDSPLHF
DNA: TGTGCCAGCAGCGTAGCTGAGGGTGGCGATTCACCCCTCCACTTT

V: TRBV5-1
size: once
length: 15
D: TRBD2
J: TRBJ2-5
CDR3: CASSLEGSGEETQYF
DNA: TGCGCCAGCAGCTTGGAGGGTAGCGGGGAAGAGACCCAGTACTTC

V: TRBV24-1
size: few
length: 15
D: TRBD1
J: TRBJ2-2
CDR3: CATSDAQGAGGELFF
DNA: TGTGCCACCAGTGACGCACAGGGGGCGGGCGGGGAGCTGTTTTTT

V: TRBV6-6
size: NA
length: 15
D: TRBD1
J: TRBJ1-1
CDR3: CASKSSATGGTEAFF
DNA: TGTGCCAGCAAGTCATCCGCGACAGGGGGCACTGAAGCTTTCTTT

V: TRBV10-3
size: NA
length: 16
D: TRBD2
J: TRBJ2-1
CDR3: CAIRKGLAGDWDEQFF
DNA: TGTGCCATCAGGAAGGGACTAGCGGGGGACTGGGATGAGCAGTTCTTC

V: TRBV5-1
size: NA
length: 13
D: NA
J: TRBJ1-4
CDR3: CASSSDGNEKLFF
DNA: TGCGCCAGCAGCTCCGACGGTAATGAAAAACTGTTTTTT

V: TRBV14
size: NA
length: 15
D: NA
J: TRBJ1-1
CDR3: CASSQLGAVGSEAFF
DNA: TGTGCCAGCAGCCAGCTTGGGGCGGTAGGTTCTGAAGCTTTCTTT

V: TRBV3-1/TRBV3-2
size: NA
length: 14
D: NA
J: TRBJ2-3
CDR3: CASSQGAGTDTQYF
DNA: TGTGCCAGCAGCCAAGGGGCAGGCACAGATACGCAGTATTTT